The text below deals with one T cell receptor beta chain. The antigen is undetermined. The record originates from a study of cytotoxic CD8 clonotypes in ibrutinib-treated CLL. Points from the study as a whole: Clonality increased at ibrutinib response and stayed stable in sustained remission. At progression, however, it fell back toward baseline. Contraction or stability on treatment was seen for public clonotypes, which were uncommon. Higher circulating CD8+ T-cell counts strongly accompanied higher baseline clonality, above age-matched healthy donors.

Cryopreserved PBMCs provided roughly 2 micrograms of genomic DNA for the TCR beta libraries. Trimming took off 4 bases at V and 2 bases at J, with 15 bases between the two ends. The CDR3 consists of 16 residues. CDR1 is MDHEN and CDR2 is SYDVKM in the germline V gene. Profiled with immunoSEQ multiplex PCR; TCRdb holds only in-frame clones, not every one. The sample includes tens of thousands of clones, roughly 70% of them seen just once. This receptor was taken from a human donor with chronic lymphocytic leukemia. Sequenced material: PBMCs, taken after 12 months of ibrutinib treatment. The rearrangement uses TRBV28 and TRBJ2-1; a possible D gene is TRBD1 (6 bases). In DNA, the CDR3 is TGTGCCAGCAGTTATTCAGGGGCCCTAGCCTACAATGAGCAGTTCTTC. Its protein product is CASSYSGALAYNEQFF.